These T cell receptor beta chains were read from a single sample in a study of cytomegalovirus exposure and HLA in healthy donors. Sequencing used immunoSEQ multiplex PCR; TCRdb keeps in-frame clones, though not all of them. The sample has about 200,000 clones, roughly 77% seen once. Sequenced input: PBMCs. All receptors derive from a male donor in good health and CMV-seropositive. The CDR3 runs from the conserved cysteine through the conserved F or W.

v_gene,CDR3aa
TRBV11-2,CASSLRQMNTGELFF
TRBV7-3,CASSLTRQDNQPQHF
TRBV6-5,CASSSIEGVWGNTIYF
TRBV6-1,CASSERGTGSRGEQFF
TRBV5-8,CASSWGQSSYEQYF
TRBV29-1,CSVATPRSQETQYF
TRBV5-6,CASSSDVPGQDSTDTQYF
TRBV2,CASRQSNQPQHF
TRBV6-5,CASRDLAGQNNEQFF
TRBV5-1,CASSMGQGYTEAFF
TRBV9,CASSPLVASGRVTDTQYF
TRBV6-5,CASSELSDYNEQFF
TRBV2,CASSEVRTTIRPQHF
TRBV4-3,CASSTGLRREKLFF
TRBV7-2,CASSLVFSGDVGNQPQHF
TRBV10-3,CAISRDNEQYF
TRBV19,CASSRGGADNYGYTF
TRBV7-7,CASSPPPGLGTGELFF
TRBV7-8,CASSQTGDTGELFF
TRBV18,CASSPSTGPTNYGYTF
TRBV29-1,CSVFPDRNTEAFF
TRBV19,CATNIRGSYNEQFF
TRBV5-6,CASSLAVRAGEKLFF
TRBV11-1,CASSDRGVKETQYF
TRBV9,CASSVDNKPYEQYF
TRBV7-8,CASSWTSGRAGEQFF
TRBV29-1,CSVDRDPGRADTQYF
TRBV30,CAWSVRTANYGYTF
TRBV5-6,CASRTTGVVTDTQYF
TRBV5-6,CASSLLSNPKSLISEQYF
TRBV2,CASTPMGQGWGSNYGYTF
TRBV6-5,CASYNTEAFF
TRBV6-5,CASSYSQRSYGYTF
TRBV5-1,CASSLDLTGTGELFF
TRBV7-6,CASSSELDTQYF
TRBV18,CASSTTVDAYEQYF